This entry lists 2 T cell receptor beta chains sequenced from one sample in a study of T-cell reconstitution after alpha-beta-depleted transplantation in children. The authors prepared the TCRbeta library with unique molecular identifiers. From the PCR reads, TCRdb called clonotypes with MiXCR, one entry per CDR3 protein. The sample has some 300,000 distinct CDR3 sequences; 10% are singletons. The material sequenced was PBMCs, taken before TCRalphabeta/CD19-depleted stem cell transplant. Source of these receptors: a boy less than two years old with acute myeloid leukemia, due to receive a stem cell transplant.

The sample holds many counts of this clonotype. V usage is TRBV5-5 and J usage is TRBJ1-2; D is perhaps TRBD1 (6 bases). Germline V CDR1 and CDR2: SGHKS, YYEKEE (reference sequence). Trimming removed 2 bases at V and 8 bases at J, with 13 bases between. CDR3 length: 13 residues. The CDR3 DNA reads as TGTGCCAGCAGCTTACAGGGATCTCGAGGCTACACCTTC. Amino acids: CASSLQGSRGYTF.

This clonotype came up many times. The J gene is TRBJ2-5, the V gene TRBV28; the D call may be TRBD1 or TRBD2 (5 bases each). The CDR3 is made up of 16 amino acids. The V gene lost 5 bases and the J gene lost 5 bases, with 21 bases spanning the gap. Germline V gene sequence: CDR1 MDHEN, CDR2 SYDVKM. CDR3 sequence: CASSSLGTRGKETQYF. The CDR3 DNA follows: TGTGCCAGCAGTAGTCTTGGGACCCGAGGGAAGGAGACCCAGTACTTC.